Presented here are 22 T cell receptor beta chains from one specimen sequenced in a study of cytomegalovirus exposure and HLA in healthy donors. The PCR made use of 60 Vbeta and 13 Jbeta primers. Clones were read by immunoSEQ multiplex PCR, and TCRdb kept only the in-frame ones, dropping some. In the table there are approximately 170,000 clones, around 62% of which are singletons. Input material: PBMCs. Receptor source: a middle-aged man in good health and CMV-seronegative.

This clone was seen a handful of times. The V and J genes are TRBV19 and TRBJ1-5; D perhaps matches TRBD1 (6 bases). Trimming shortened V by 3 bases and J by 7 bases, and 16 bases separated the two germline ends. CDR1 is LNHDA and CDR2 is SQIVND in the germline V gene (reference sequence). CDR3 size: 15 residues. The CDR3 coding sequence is TGTGCCAGTAGTATGGGAAGGGGGGGTCACCAGCCCCAGCATTTT. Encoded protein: CASSMGRGGHQPQHF.

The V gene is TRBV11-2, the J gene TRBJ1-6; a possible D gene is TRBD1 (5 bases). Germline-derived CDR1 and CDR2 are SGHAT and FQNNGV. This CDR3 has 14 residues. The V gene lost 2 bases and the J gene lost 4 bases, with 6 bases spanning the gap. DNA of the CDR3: TGTGCCAGCAGCTTAAAGGGGTATAATTCACCCCTCCACTTT. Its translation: CASSLKGYNSPLHF.

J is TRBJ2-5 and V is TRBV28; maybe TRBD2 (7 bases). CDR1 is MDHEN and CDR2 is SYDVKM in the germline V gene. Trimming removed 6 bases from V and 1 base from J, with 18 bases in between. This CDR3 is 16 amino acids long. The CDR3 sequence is CASSEIGGGIQETQYF. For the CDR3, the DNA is TGTGCCAGCAGCGAAATAGGGGGGGGGATCCAAGAGACCCAGTACTTC.

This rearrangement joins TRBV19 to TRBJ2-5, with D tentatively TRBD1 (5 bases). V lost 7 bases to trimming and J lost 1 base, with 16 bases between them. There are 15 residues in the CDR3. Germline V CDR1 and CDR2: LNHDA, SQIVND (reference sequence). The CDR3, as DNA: TGTGCCAGTAACCACGGTCAGGGTGCCCAAGAGACCCAGTACTTC. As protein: CASNHGQGAQETQYF.

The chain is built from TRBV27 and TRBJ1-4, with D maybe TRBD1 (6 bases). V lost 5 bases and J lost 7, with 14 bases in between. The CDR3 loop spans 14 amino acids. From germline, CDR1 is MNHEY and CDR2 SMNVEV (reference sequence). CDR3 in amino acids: CASSRPGAGEKLFF. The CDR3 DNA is TGTGCCAGCAGTAGGCCAGGGGCAGGTGAAAAACTGTTTTTT.

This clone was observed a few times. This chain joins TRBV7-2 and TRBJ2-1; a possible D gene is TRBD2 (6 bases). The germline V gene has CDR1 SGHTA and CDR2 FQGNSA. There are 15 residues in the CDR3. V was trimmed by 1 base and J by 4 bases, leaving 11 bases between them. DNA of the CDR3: TGTGCCAGCAGCTTAGGGAGCGGGTATTACAATGAGCAGTTCTTC. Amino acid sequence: CASSLGSGYYNEQFF.

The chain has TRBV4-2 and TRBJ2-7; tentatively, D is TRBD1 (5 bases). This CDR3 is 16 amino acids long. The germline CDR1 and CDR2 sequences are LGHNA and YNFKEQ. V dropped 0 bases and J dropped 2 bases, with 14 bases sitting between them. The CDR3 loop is CASSQDPRAYPYEQYF. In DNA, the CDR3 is TGTGCCAGCAGCCAAGATCCCAGGGCCTACCCCTACGAGCAGTACTTC.

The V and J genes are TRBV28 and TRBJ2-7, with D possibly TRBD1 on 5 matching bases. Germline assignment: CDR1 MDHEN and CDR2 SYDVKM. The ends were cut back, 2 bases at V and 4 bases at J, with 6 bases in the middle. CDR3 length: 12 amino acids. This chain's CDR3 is CASSLQGYEQYF. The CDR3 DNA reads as TGTGCCAGCAGTTTACAGGGTTACGAGCAGTACTTC.

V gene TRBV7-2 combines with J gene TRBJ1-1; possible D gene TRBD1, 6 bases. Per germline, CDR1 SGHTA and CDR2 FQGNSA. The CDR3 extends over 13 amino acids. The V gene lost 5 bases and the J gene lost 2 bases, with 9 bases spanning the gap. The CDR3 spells CASSKQGNTEAFF. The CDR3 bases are TGTGCCAGCAGCAAACAGGGTAACACTGAAGCTTTCTTT.

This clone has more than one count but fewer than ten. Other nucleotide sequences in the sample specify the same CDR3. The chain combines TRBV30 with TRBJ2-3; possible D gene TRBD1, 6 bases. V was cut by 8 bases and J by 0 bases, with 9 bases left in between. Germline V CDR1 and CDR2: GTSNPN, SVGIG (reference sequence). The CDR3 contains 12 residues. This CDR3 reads CASRGSTDTQYF. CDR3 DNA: TGTGCCAGCAGGGGTAGCACAGATACGCAGTATTTT.

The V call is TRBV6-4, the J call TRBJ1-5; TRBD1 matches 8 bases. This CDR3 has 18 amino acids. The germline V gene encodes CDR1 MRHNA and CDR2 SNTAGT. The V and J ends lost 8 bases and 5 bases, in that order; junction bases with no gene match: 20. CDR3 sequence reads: CASGKPNNLFRGHQPQHF. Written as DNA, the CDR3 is TGTGCCAGCGGGAAGCCGAATAATTTATTCAGGGGGCATCAGCCCCAGCATTTT.

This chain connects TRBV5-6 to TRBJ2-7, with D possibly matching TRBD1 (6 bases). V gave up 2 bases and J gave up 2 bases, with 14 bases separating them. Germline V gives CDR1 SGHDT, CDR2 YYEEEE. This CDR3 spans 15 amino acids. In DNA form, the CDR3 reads TGTGCCAGCAGCTTACAACAGGGAATCCCCTACGAGCAGTACTTC. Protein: CASSLQQGIPYEQYF.

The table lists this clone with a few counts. CDR3 residues: CASGWDREQFF. The CDR3 coding sequence is TGTGCTAGTGGCTGGGACAGGGAGCAGTTCTTC. The chain has TRBV12-5 and TRBJ2-1; 8 bases are shared with TRBD1. Germline trimming cut 6 bases from V and 10 bases from J; bases unmatched to any gene: 2. CDR3 length equals 11 residues. Germline CDR1 and CDR2: LGHNT and FRNRAP. Based on the CDR3 plus reference TRBV12-5 and TRBJ2-1, the full variable domain is DARVTQTPRHKVTEMGQEVTMRCQPILGHNTVFWYRQTMMQGLELLAYFRNRAPLDDSGMPKDRFSAEMPDATLATLKIQPSEPRDSAVYFCASGWDREQFFGPGTRLTVL.

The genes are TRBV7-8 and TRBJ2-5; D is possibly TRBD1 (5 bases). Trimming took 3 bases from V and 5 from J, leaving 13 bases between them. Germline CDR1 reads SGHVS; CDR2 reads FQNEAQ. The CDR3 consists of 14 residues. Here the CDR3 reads CASSFFGGAETQYF. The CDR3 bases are TGTGCCAGCAGCTTTTTCGGTGGGGCGGAGACCCAGTACTTC.

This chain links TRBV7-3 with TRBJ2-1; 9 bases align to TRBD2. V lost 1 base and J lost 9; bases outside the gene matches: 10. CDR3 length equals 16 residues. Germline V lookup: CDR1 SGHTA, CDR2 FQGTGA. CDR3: CASSLKGTSIQGEQFF. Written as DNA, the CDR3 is TGTGCCAGCAGCTTAAAAGGGACTAGCATACAGGGTGAGCAGTTCTTC.

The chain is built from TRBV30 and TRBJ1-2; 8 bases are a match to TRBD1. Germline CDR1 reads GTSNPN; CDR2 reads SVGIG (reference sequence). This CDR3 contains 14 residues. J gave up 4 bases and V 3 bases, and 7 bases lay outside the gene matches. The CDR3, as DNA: TGTGCCTGGAGACCAGGGGGCAGAGGCTATGGCTACACCTTC. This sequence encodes CAWRPGGRGYGYTF.

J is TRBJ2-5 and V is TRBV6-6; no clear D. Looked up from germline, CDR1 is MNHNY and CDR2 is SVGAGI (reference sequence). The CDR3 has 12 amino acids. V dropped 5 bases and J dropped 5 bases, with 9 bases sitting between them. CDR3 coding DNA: TGTGCCAGCAGTCCAACGAGTGAGACCCAGTACTTC. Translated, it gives CASSPTSETQYF.

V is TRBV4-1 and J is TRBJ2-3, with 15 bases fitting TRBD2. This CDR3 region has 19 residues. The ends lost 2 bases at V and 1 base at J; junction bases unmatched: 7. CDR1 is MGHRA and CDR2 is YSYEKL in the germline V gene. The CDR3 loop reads CASSQTGTSGRSGTDTQYF. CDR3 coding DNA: TGCGCCAGCAGCCAAACCGGGACTAGCGGGAGGTCTGGCACAGATACGCAGTATTTT.

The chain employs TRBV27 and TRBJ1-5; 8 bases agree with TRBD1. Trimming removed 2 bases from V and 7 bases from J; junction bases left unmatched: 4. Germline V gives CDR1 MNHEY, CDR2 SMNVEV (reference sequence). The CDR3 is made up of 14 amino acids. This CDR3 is CASSLQGARQPQHF. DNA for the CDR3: TGTGCCAGCAGTTTACAGGGGGCGCGGCAGCCCCAGCATTTT.

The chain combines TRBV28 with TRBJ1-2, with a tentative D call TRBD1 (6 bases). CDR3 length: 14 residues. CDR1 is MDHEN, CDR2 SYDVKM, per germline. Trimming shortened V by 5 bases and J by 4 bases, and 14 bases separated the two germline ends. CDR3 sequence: CASSPGTRVYGYTF. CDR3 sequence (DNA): TGTGCCAGCAGTCCTGGGACAAGGGTCTATGGCTACACCTTC.

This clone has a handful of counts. The CDR3 sequence is CASSFQRTEAKNIQYF. Here the CDR3 DNA reads TGTGCCAGCAGTTTTCAACGGACAGAAGCCAAAAACATTCAGTACTTC. The rearrangement links TRBV28 to TRBJ2-4; D might be TRBD1 (6 bases). V dropped 3 bases and J dropped 0 bases, with 12 bases sitting between them. This CDR3 region has 16 residues. CDR1 is MDHEN, CDR2 SYDVKM, per germline.

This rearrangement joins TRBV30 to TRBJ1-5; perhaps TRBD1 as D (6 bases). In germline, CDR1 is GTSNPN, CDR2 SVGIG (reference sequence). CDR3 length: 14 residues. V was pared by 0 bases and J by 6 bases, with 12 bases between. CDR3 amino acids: CAWSVQGGIQPQHF. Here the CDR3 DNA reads TGTGCCTGGAGTGTACAGGGAGGGATTCAGCCCCAGCATTTT.